A single sample is the source of the 17 T cell receptor beta chains below, sequenced in a study of Graves' ophthalmopathy and Graves' hyperthyroidism. RNA transcripts yielded amplified TCR beta CDR3 regions. RT-PCR was first run with HTBI primers, then multiplex PCR in a second round. Using its own MiXCR run on the multiplex PCR reads, TCRdb lists one record per CDR3 protein. The data show approximately 380,000 distinct CDR3 sequences, 20% to 25% seen once. Specimen: peripheral blood. These receptors originate from a woman between 18 and 30 years old with stable Graves' hyperthyroidism.

This clonotype has ten or more counts. V usage is TRBV6-5 and J usage is TRBJ1-6; TRBD1 matches at 8 bases. The CDR3 covers 17 residues. CDR1 and CDR2 from the germline V gene are MNHEY and SVGAGI. The ends lost 2 bases at V and 14 bases at J; junction bases unmatched: 17. The CDR3 region has the DNA TGTGCCAGCAGTTACCCCGGGACAGGACGAATGAGAGGAACCCTCCACTTT. This encodes CASSYPGTGRMRGTLHF.

A remark on this clonotype: The junction does not match germline at one end; this may be a read error. The CDR3 DNA follows: TGCAGTGCACCCGGACTCCTCAACTTC. Encoded protein: CSAPGLLNF. This chain uses TRBV20-1 with TRBJ1-2, with D uncertain. Germline values: CDR1 DFQATT, CDR2 SNEGSKA (reference sequence). The CDR3 consists of 9 residues.

The sample holds many counts of this clonotype. This chain uses TRBV15 with TRBJ2-7; 8 bases are shared with TRBD2. Germline trimming cut 0 bases from V and 5 bases from J; bases unmatched to any gene: 9. Germline CDR1 LNHNV, CDR2 YYDKDF (reference sequence). This CDR3 is 16 amino acids long. The CDR3 region has the DNA TGTGCCACCAGCAGAGATCGGATCGGGAGGGCCGACGAGCAGTACTTC. Translated: CATSRDRIGRADEQYF.

This clonotype was counted at least ten times. The J gene is TRBJ1-1, the V gene TRBV28; the D is unclear. This CDR3 is built from 15 residues. V lost 5 bases and J 1 base, leaving 14 bases between the germline ends. Per germline, CDR1 MDHEN and CDR2 SYDVKM. The CDR3 is CASSPPLSGNTEAFF. The CDR3 region has the DNA TGTGCCAGCAGTCCGCCCCTGTCTGGGAACACTGAAGCTTTCTTT. Full variable domain (missing parts from reference TRBV28 and TRBJ1-1): DVKVTQSSRYLVKRTGEKVFLECVQDMDHENMFWYRQDPGLGLRLIYFSYDVKMKEKGDIPEGYSVSREKKERFSLILESASTNQTSMYLCASSPPLSGNTEAFFGQGTRLTVV.

This clonotype was seen at least ten times. The chain links TRBV5-1 to TRBJ1-6, with unresolved D. V lost 1 base to trimming and J lost 7 bases, with 12 bases between them. Germline V lookup: CDR1 SGHRS, CDR2 YFSETQ. This CDR3 region has 15 residues. Here the CDR3 reads CASSLNPGRNSPLHF. CDR3 sequence (DNA): TGCGCCAGCAGCTTGAACCCGGGAAGGAATTCACCCCTCCACTTT.

Only one count was recorded for this clonotype. The chain recombines TRBV12-3 or TRBV12-4 with TRBJ1-2; D ambiguous. Trimming cost V 6 bases and J 5 bases, with 16 bases left between them. The CDR3 covers 14 residues. The CDR3 DNA is TGTGCCAGCAGAGACAATTCCGGGCCTTATGGCTACACCTTC. It codes for CASRDNSGPYGYTF.

This clonotype has more than one count but fewer than ten. V and J are TRBV5-1 and TRBJ1-2, with D perhaps matching TRBD1 (5 bases). Trimming removed 0 bases at V and 4 bases at J, with 19 bases between. Germline values: CDR1 SGHRS, CDR2 YFSETQ. The CDR3 sequence is 17 residues long. CDR3 region: CASSLENYPGRLYGYTF. Here the CDR3 DNA reads TGCGCCAGCAGCTTGGAAAACTACCCGGGACGGCTCTATGGCTACACCTTC.

In this sample, this clonotype turned up many times. V is TRBV12-3 or TRBV12-4 and J is TRBJ2-6, with D possibly being TRBD2 (6 bases). V lost 2 bases and J lost 0, with 11 bases in between. The CDR3 is made up of 17 amino acids. CDR3 coding DNA: TGTGCCAGCAGTTTACGGCAGGGAGGCTCTGGGGCCAACGTCCTGACTTTC. Its protein is CASSLRQGGSGANVLTF.

In its sample, this clonotype was seen many times. This chain joins TRBV15 and TRBJ2-4; 8 bases line up with TRBD1. V was pared by 3 bases and J by 8 bases, with 9 bases of the junction left unmatched. From germline, CDR1 is LNHNV and CDR2 YYDKDF (reference sequence). CDR3 size: 15 residues. CDR3 sequence: CATSSHRGIAHIQYF. CDR3 DNA: TGTGCCACCAGCAGCCACAGGGGGATAGCGCACATTCAGTACTTC. The full variable domain, rest sourced from reference TRBV15 and TRBJ2-4, is DAMVIQNPRYQVTQFGKPVTLSCSQTLNHNVMYWYQQKSSQAPKLLFHYYDKDFNNEADTPDNFQSRRPNTSFCFLDIRSPGLGDTAMYLCATSSHRGIAHIQYFGAGTRLSVL.

This clonotype was counted many times. V is TRBV6-2 or TRBV6-3 and J is TRBJ1-1; D remains unclear. Trimming pared 0 bases from V and 4 bases from J, leaving 15 bases between. There are 16 residues in the CDR3. Germline loops: CDR1 MNHEY, CDR2 SVGEGT. The CDR3 region has the DNA TGTGCCAGCAGTTACTCGATAGGAGCCGGATCCACTGAAGCTTTCTTT. It yields the protein CASSYSIGAGSTEAFF.

This clonotype was counted at least ten times. This chain joins TRBV28 and TRBJ2-5; 8 nucleotides line up with TRBD1. The CDR3 extends over 16 amino acids. From germline, CDR1 is MDHEN and CDR2 SYDVKM. The J segment lost 6 bases and the V segment lost 3 bases, leaving 12 bases of the junction unmatched. DNA of the CDR3: TGTGCCAGCAGTTTTCAAGGCGGACAGGGCAGGAAGACCCAGTACTTC. It encodes CASSFQGGQGRKTQYF.

This clonotype was detected many times. V usage is TRBV25-1 and J usage is TRBJ2-7; tentative D call: TRBD1 (6 bases). Germline values: CDR1 MGHDK, CDR2 SYGVNS. V dropped 3 bases and J dropped 5 bases, with 17 bases sitting between them. The CDR3 is made up of 15 amino acids. The CDR3 sequence: CASSDSGTHGHEQYF. The DNA for the CDR3 is TGTGCCAGCAGTGACTCCGGGACACATGGTCACGAGCAGTACTTC.

This clonotype was recorded a few times. This could be a read error, since a much larger clone is one nucleotide away. V gene TRBV10-2 combines with J gene TRBJ2-7, with 9 nucleotides matching TRBD2. Losses at the gene ends were 10 bases for V and 1 base for J; bases not matched to a gene: 11. This CDR3 comprises 15 residues. Germline loops: CDR1 WSHSY, CDR2 SAAADI. CDR3 sequence reads: CATYSAAGGSYEQYF. The CDR3 nucleotides are TGCGCCACCTACTCGGCAGCGGGAGGATCCTACGAGCAGTACTTC.

This clonotype came up many times. The chain has TRBV12-3 or TRBV12-4 and TRBJ1-5, with TRBD1 matching over 8 bases. With V trimmed by 5 bases and J by 1 base, 1 base remained unmatched. CDR3 size: 14 residues. CDR3 nucleotide sequence: TGTGCCAGCAGTCCAGGGGGCAGCAATCAGCCCCAGCATTTT. Translation gives CASSPGGSNQPQHF.

This clonotype has at least ten counts. The rearrangement joins TRBV6-1 to TRBJ2-5; D is possibly TRBD1 (5 bases). The CDR3 is 13 residues long. CDR1 is MNHNS, CDR2 SASEGT, per germline. V lost 4 bases and J 2 bases, leaving 8 bases between the germline ends. For the CDR3, the DNA is TGTGCCAGCAGTGCCCAGGGACAAGAGACCCAGTACTTC. It translates to CASSAQGQETQYF.

Notes on this clonotype: A much larger clone is a single base away; this may be a read error. This chain joins TRBV7-3 and TRBJ1-1; D is uncertain. The V gene's germline CDR1 is SGHTA and CDR2 FQGTGA. The CDR3 is 13 amino acids. The CDR3 sequence is CASAEGANTESFF. The CDR3 nucleotides read TGTGCCAGCGCCGAGGGTGCTAACACTGAATCTTTCTTT.

Worth noting for this clonotype: Since a much larger clone is just one base distant, this may be a read error. J is TRBJ2-5 and V is TRBV12-3 or TRBV12-4; tentative D call: TRBD2 (6 bases). This CDR3 spans 13 amino acids. CDR3 residues: CASSLGGVVTRYF. CDR3 in DNA: TGTGCCAGCAGTTTAGGGGGGGTGGTGACCCGGTACTTC.